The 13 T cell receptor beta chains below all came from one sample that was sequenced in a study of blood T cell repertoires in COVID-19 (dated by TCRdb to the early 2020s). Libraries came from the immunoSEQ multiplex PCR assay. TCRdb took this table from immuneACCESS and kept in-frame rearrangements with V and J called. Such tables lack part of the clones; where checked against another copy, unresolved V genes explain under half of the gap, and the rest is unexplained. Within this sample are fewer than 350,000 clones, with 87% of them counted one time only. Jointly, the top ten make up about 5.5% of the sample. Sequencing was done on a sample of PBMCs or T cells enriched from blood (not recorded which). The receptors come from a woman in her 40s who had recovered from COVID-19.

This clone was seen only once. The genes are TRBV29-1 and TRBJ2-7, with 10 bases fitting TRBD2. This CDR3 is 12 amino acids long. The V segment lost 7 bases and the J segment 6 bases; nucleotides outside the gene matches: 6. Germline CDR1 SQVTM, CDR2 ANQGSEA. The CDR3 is CSAQSGRGEQYF. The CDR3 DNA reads TGCAGCGCCCAGAGCGGGAGGGGCGAGCAGTACTTC.

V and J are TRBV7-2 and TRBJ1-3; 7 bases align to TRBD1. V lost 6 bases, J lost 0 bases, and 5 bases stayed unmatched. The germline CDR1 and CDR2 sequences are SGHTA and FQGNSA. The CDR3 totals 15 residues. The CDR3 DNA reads TGTGCCAGCAGTTCGGGACAGCTCTCTGGAAACACCATATATTTT. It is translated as CASSSGQLSGNTIYF.

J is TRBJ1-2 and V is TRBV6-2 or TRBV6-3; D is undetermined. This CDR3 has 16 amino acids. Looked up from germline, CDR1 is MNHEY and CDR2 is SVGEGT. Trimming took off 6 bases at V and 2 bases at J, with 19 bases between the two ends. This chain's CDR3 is CASSSWPGLSNYGYTF. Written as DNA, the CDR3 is TGTGCCAGCAGCTCCTGGCCGGGGTTATCCAACTATGGCTACACCTTC.

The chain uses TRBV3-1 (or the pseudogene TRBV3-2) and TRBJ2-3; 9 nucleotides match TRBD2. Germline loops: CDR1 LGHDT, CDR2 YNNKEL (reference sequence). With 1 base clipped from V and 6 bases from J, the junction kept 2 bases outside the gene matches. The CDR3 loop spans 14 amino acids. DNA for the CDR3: TGTGCCAGCAGCCAAGTAGCGGGGGCCGATACGCAGTATTTT. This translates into CASSQVAGADTQYF.

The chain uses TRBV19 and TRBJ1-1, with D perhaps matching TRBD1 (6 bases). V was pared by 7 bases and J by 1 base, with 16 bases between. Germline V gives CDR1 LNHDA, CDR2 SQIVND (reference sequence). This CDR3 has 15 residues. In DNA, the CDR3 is TGTGCCAGTACCCCCTGGGGGCAGGGGAACACTGAAGCTTTCTTT. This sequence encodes CASTPWGQGNTEAFF. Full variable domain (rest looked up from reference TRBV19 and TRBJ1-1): DGGITQSPKYLFRKEGQNVTLSCEQNLNHDAMYWYRQDPGQGLRLIYYSQIVNDFQKGDIAEGYSVSREKKESFPLTVTSAQKNPTAFYLCASTPWGQGNTEAFFGQGTRLTVV.

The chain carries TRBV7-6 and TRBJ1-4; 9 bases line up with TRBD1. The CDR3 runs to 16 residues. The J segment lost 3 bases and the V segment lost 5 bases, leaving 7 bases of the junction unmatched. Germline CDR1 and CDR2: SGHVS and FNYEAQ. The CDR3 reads CASSATGGKPNEKLFF. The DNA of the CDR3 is TGTGCCAGCAGCGCGACAGGGGGTAAGCCTAATGAAAAACTGTTTTTT.

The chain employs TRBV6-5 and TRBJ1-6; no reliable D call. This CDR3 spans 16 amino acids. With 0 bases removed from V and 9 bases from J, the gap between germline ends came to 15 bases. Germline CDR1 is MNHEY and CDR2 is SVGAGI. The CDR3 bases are TGTGCCAGCAGTTACTCCTTTATGGGAGCAGGTTCACCCCTCCACTTT. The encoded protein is CASSYSFMGAGSPLHF.

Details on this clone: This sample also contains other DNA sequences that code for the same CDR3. CDR3 residues: CATSRDRGREKLFF. The CDR3 bases are TGTGCCACCAGCAGAGACAGGGGGCGTGAAAAACTGTTTTTT. The V call is TRBV15, the J call TRBJ1-4; TRBD1 aligns across 8 bases. This CDR3 is 14 amino acids long. V was clipped by 0 bases and J by 7 bases; unmatched bases: 1. Per germline, CDR1 LNHNV and CDR2 YYDKDF (reference sequence).

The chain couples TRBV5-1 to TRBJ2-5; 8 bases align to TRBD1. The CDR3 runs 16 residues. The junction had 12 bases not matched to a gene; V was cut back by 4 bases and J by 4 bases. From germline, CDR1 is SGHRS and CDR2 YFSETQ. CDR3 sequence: CASSPGTGRNGETQYF. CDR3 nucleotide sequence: TGCGCCAGCAGCCCAGGGACAGGACGTAACGGAGAGACCCAGTACTTC.

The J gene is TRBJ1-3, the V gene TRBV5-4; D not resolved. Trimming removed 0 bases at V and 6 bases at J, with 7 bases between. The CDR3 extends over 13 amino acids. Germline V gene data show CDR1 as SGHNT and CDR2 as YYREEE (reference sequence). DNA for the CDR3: TGTGCCAGCAGCTTGGGGCAGAAAAACACCATATATTTT. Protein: CASSLGQKNTIYF.

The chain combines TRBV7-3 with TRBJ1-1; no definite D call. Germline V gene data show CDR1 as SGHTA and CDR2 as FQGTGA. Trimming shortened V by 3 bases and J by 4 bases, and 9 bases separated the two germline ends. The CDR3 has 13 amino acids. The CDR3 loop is CASSFGEGTEAFF. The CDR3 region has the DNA TGTGCCAGCAGCTTTGGGGAGGGCACTGAAGCTTTCTTT.

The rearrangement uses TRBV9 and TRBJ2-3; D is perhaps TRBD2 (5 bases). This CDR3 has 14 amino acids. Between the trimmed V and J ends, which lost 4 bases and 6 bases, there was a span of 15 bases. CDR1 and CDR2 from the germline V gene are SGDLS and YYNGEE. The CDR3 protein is CASSTRTGWDTQYF. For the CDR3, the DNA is TGTGCCAGCAGCACCAGGACGGGATGGGATACGCAGTATTTT.

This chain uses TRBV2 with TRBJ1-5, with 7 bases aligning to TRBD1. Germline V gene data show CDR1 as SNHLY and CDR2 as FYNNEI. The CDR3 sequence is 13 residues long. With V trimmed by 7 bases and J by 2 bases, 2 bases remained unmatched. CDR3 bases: TGTGCCAGCAAGGGGGCTGGCAATCAGCCCCAGCATTTT. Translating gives CASKGAGNQPQHF.